The rows below give T cell receptor beta chains drawn from one sample of a study of cytomegalovirus exposure and HLA in healthy donors. Repertoires were generated with immunoSEQ multiplex PCR, while TCRdb's copy carries only in-frame clones and drops some. The sample records over 110,000 clones, around 82% being singletons. Sequencing used PBMCs. The origin of the receptors is a female donor in good health and CMV-seronegative. Each CDR3 is given with its conserved first and last residue. The order of the fields is J gene, V gene, D gene, clone size, CDR3 protein, CDR3 DNA. A D gene is named only where the DNA matches it firmly. Where a row states a size, it is once, few, many or the class of an expanded clone; other rows omit it.

>TRBJ2-1|TRBV6-4|TRBD2|-
CASSDSTSADEQFF
TGTGCCAGCAGTGACTCGACTAGCGCCGATGAGCAGTTCTTC
>TRBJ1-1|TRBV7-9|-|-
CASSLVQGQKAFF
TGTGCCAGCAGCTTAGTTCAGGGGCAAAAGGCTTTCTTT
>TRBJ1-2|TRBV27|-|-
CASSLLPGTNYGYTF
TGTGCCAGCAGTTTATTACCAGGGACTAACTATGGCTACACCTTC
>TRBJ2-7|TRBV5-4|TRBD2|-
CASSPRAGGNEQYF
TGTGCCAGCAGCCCCCGGGCGGGAGGGAACGAGCAGTACTTC
>TRBJ1-2|TRBV19|-|once
CASSRTDNYGYTF
TGTGCCAGTAGTAGGACAGACAACTATGGCTACACCTTC
>TRBJ1-2|TRBV29-1|-|-
CSIESGMSYPF
TGCAGCATCGAGTCGGGGATGAGCTACCCCTTC
>TRBJ2-1|TRBV28|TRBD2|-
CASSRTSGRALYNEQFF
TGTGCCAGCAGTCGGACTAGCGGGAGGGCCCTTTACAATGAGCAGTTCTTC
>TRBJ2-2|TRBV11-2|TRBD1|-
CASSRHLDRAVAGELFF
TGTGCCAGCAGCCGACACCTTGACAGGGCGGTCGCCGGGGAGCTGTTTTTT
>TRBJ1-5|TRBV15|-|-
CATSRERARPINQPQHF
TGTGCCACCAGCAGAGAGAGGGCTCGTCCTATCAATCAGCCCCAGCATTTT
>TRBJ2-5|TRBV18|TRBD1|-
CASSSWDRQMGGQETQYF
TGTGCCAGCTCATCGTGGGACAGGCAAATGGGTGGGCAAGAGACCCAGTACTTC
>TRBJ2-2|TRBV4-3|TRBD1|-
CASSPRTGGPGELFF
TGCGCCAGCAGCCCCCGGACAGGGGGCCCCGGGGAGCTGTTTTTT
>TRBJ1-5|TRBV10-3|-|-
CAISESRGLDGWDQPQHF
TGTGCCATCAGTGAGTCTAGGGGATTGGACGGTTGGGATCAGCCCCAGCATTTT
>TRBJ2-7|TRBV27|TRBD2|-
CASSFLGTSATSYEQYF
TGTGCCAGCAGTTTCCTGGGGACTAGCGCCACCTCCTACGAGCAGTACTTC
>TRBJ2-7|TRBV2|-|-
CASSGPGFHEQYF
TGTGCCAGCAGTGGGCCAGGGTTCCACGAGCAGTACTTC
>TRBJ2-7|TRBV30|-|-
CAWSVGLLVAYEQYF
TGTGCCTGGAGTGTAGGTCTCTTAGTAGCGTACGAGCAGTACTTC
>TRBJ1-2|TRBV6-1|TRBD1|-
CASSERTGRYGYTF
TGTGCCAGCAGTGAAAGGACAGGGCGCTATGGCTACACCTTC
>TRBJ2-7|TRBV28|TRBD2|-
CASSLTGGLAGAVDEQYF
TGTGCCAGCAGTTTGACGGGCGGGCTAGCGGGAGCAGTGGACGAGCAGTACTTC
>TRBJ2-5|TRBV14|TRBD2|-
CASSLSGGGTQYF
TGTGCCAGCAGCCTCAGCGGGGGGGGGACCCAGTACTTC
>TRBJ2-7|TRBV7-2|TRBD1|once
CASSSWTGGINEQYF
TGTGCCAGCAGCTCATGGACAGGGGGTATCAACGAGCAGTACTTC
>TRBJ2-1|TRBV19|TRBD2|-
CASSSPSGLTYNEQFF
TGTGCCAGTAGTTCCCCTAGCGGGCTAACCTACAATGAGCAGTTCTTC
>TRBJ1-2|TRBV7-9|-|-
CASSGTRGYTF
TGTGCCAGCAGCGGAACGAGGGGCTACACCTTC
>TRBJ1-1|TRBV5-1|-|-
CASSSAITRVKNEAFF
TGCGCCAGCAGCTCAGCAATAACCAGGGTTAAAAATGAAGCTTTCTTT
>TRBJ1-1|TRBV19|-|-
CASSIDRRSGSLLNTEAFF
TGTGCCAGTAGTATAGATCGAAGGTCGGGGAGCCTCTTGAACACTGAAGCTTTCTTT
>TRBJ1-2|TRBV6-6|TRBD1|-
CASSLIRPGQRTGYPF
TGTGCCAGCAGTTTAATCAGACCGGGACAGCGGACTGGCTACCCCTTC
>TRBJ2-7|TRBV7-9|TRBD2|few
CASSSGLAGDPTYEQYF
TGTGCCAGCAGCTCCGGACTAGCGGGAGACCCCACCTACGAGCAGTACTTC
>TRBJ2-2|TRBV7-2|-|-
CASSSPPRYDRRSTGELFF
TGTGCCAGCAGCTCACCACCCCGGTATGACAGGCGCAGCACCGGGGAGCTGTTTTTT
>TRBJ1-5|TRBV30|-|-
CAWSVGGNQPQHF
TGTGCCTGGAGTGTAGGGGGTAATCAGCCCCAGCATTTT
>TRBJ2-1|TRBV4-3|TRBD2|-
CASSLLTSGGNEQFF
TGCGCCAGCAGCCTCTTAACTAGCGGGGGTAATGAGCAGTTCTTC
>TRBJ1-1|TRBV5-4|TRBD1|-
CASRATGEQAEAFF
TGTGCCAGCAGAGCCACAGGGGAACAGGCTGAAGCTTTCTTT
>TRBJ1-4|TRBV7-6|-|few
CASSPGHANEKLFF
TGTGCCAGCAGCCCAGGACACGCCAATGAAAAACTGTTTTTT
>TRBJ1-6|TRBV10-3|-|few
CAISESGGALHF
TGTGCCATCAGTGAGTCCGGGGGAGCCCTCCACTTT
>TRBJ1-4|TRBV6-6|TRBD1|-
CASRAEGQGNEKLFF
TGTGCCAGCAGAGCAGAGGGACAGGGAAATGAAAAACTGTTTTTT
>TRBJ1-2|TRBV5-4|-|once
CASSLETAAWGYTF
TGTGCCAGCAGCTTGGAGACAGCTGCCTGGGGCTACACCTTC
>TRBJ2-3|TRBV4-2|TRBD2|-
CASSQSLSGGTDTQYF
TGTGCCAGCAGCCAAAGTCTTAGCGGGGGCACAGATACGCAGTATTTT
>TRBJ1-6|TRBV7-8|-|-
CASSLAAGRNSPLHF
TGTGCCAGCAGCTTAGCGGCGGGGCGGAATTCACCCCTCCACTTT
>TRBJ2-5|TRBV5-1|-|-
CASSLSNTETQYF
TGCGCCAGCAGCTTATCAAACACAGAGACCCAGTACTTC
>TRBJ2-1|TRBV14|TRBD1|-
CASSQLRGPGGFGEQFF
TGTGCCAGCAGCCAACTCAGGGGGCCAGGGGGCTTTGGTGAGCAGTTCTTC
>TRBJ2-7|TRBV5-4|TRBD1|few
CASGGTGGLNEQYF
TGTGCCAGCGGTGGGACAGGGGGCCTCAACGAGCAGTACTTC
>TRBJ2-7|TRBV27|TRBD1|-
CASSFWQGAYEQYF
TGTGCCAGCAGTTTCTGGCAGGGGGCCTACGAGCAGTACTTC
>TRBJ2-3|TRBV5-1|-|-
CASSLRRESDTQYF
TGCGCCAGCAGCTTGCGTCGGGAGTCAGATACGCAGTATTTT